The T cell receptor (beta chain) described here comes from a study of immune evolution from preneoplasia to lung adenocarcinoma. Background on the study: HLA loss of heterozygosity: 6% to 7.5% AIS, more than 14% MIA, approximately 35% ADC, none AAH.

TCRdb keeps only in-frame clones here, not all; method: immunoSEQ multiplex PCR. The repertoire holds some 14,000 clones, with 80% as singletons. As to this clone: Its antigen is not known.

This CDR3 contains 13 residues. V was cut by 5 bases and J by 3 bases, with 8 bases left in between. Germline V gene data show CDR1 as SGHRS and CDR2 as YFSETQ. Whole-study findings and limits: KRAS-mutant nodules had the highest T cell clonality. Normal lung had highest clonality; later lesions appeared denser, more diverse.

The chain recombines TRBV5-1 with TRBJ1-4; a possible D gene is TRBD1 (5 bases). Sequenced: FFPE minimally invasive lung adenocarcinoma tissue. The source is a person between 70 and 80 years old with lung adenocarcinoma. The CDR3: CASRTDPNEKLFF. The CDR3 bases are TGCGCCAGCAGGACAGACCCTAATGAAAAACTGTTTTTT.